This TCR beta chain was observed in a study of human T cells and chemical hapten exposure. Study-wide background: Slight volume differences across pooled libraries mainly accounted for varying per-sample TCR yields. The study's findings and limits: The number of TCRs over 1 in 1000 frequency stayed unchanged after DPC.

V gave up 6 bases and J gave up 2 bases; unmatched junction bases: 7. The CDR3 runs 15 residues. A single record per CDR3 protein comes from TCRdb applying MiXCR to the RACE reads. The repertoire holds 200,000 to 300,000 distinct CDR3 sequences, with about 9.4% as singletons. This clonotype was found a few times. Antigen unknown. This sample's time point: pre-sensitization, week 0. Noted treatment: therapeutic diphenylcyclopropenone sensitization with weekly scalp DPC. Sample donors consisted of patients with alopecia, aged 18 to 70 years, who were suitable for DPC. Extraction yielded total RNA from whole blood (unfractionated).

The specimen was whole blood, collected in connection with sensitization to the hapten diphenylcyclopropenone (DPC). This chain links TRBV12-3 or TRBV12-4 with TRBJ2-3; 8 bases fit TRBD1. This clonotype originated in a middle-aged woman with alopecia areata. Some clones in this sample may be carry-over from other donors' samples. This chain's CDR3 is CASSVQGDFTDTQYF. The CDR3 DNA is TGTGCCAGCAGCGTACAGGGGGACTTCACAGATACGCAGTATTTT.